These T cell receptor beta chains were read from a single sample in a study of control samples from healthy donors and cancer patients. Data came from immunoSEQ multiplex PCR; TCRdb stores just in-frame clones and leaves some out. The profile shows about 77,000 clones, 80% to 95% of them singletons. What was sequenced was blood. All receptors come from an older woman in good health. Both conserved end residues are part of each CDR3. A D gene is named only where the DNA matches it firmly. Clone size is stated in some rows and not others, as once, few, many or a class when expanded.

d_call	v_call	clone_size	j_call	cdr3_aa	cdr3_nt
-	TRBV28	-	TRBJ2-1	CASLSTSYEQFF	TGTGCCAGCTTATCTACTAGCTATGAGCAGTTCTTC
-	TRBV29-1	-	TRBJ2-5	CSVRLLPQETQYF	TGCAGCGTGCGACTCCTTCCGCAAGAGACCCAGTACTTC
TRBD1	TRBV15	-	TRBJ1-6	CATSRDLGDRTSPLHF	TGTGCCACCAGCAGAGATTTAGGGGACAGGACTTCACCCCTCCACTTT
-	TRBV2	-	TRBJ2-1	CASSEGVGGAQFF	TGTGCCAGCAGTGAAGGTGTGGGGGGCGCGCAGTTCTTC
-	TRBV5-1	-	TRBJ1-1	CASSFYREAEAFF	TGCGCCAGCAGCTTTTACAGGGAGGCTGAAGCTTTCTTT
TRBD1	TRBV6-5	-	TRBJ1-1	CASSTRTGKAFF	TGTGCCAGCAGTACAAGGACAGGGAAAGCTTTCTTT
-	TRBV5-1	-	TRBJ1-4	CASSPGGTDEKLFF	TGCGCCAGCAGCCCGGGGGGGACGGATGAAAAACTGTTTTTT
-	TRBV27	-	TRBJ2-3	CAILRGRGDASGSTDTQYF	TGTGCCATCCTAAGGGGCAGGGGGGACGCTTCGGGAAGCACAGATACGCAGTATTTT
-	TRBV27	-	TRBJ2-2	CASRGFRERDTGELFF	TGTGCCAGCAGGGGGTTTCGGGAGAGAGACACCGGGGAGCTGTTTTTT
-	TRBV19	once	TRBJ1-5	CASSRREGNQPQHF	TGTGCCAGTAGTCGGAGGGAGGGCAATCAGCCCCAGCATTTT
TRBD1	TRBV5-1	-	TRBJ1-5	CASSTGTGDQPQHF	TGCGCCAGCAGCACTGGGACAGGGGACCAGCCCCAGCATTTT
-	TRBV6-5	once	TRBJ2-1	CASSYSTGDSYNEQFF	TGTGCCAGCAGTTACTCAACGGGAGATTCCTACAATGAGCAGTTCTTC
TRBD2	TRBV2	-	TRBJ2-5	CASSERLAGQETQYF	TGTGCCAGCAGTGAAAGACTAGCGGGTCAAGAGACCCAGTACTTC
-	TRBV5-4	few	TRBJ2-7	CASSIEDYEQYF	TGTGCCAGCAGTATCGAGGACTACGAGCAGTACTTC
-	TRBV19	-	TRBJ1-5	CASSQWAARSNQPQHF	TGTGCCAGTAGTCAATGGGCTGCGAGGAGCAATCAGCCCCAGCATTTT
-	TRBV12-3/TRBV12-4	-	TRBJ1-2	CASSLGVGGYTF	TGTGCCAGCAGTTTGGGGGTAGGTGGCTACACCTTC
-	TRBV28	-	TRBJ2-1	CASSQEGSSYNEQFF	TGTGCCAGCAGTCAGGAGGGAAGCTCCTACAATGAGCAGTTCTTC
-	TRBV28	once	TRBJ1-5	CASSFCRNRVCQPQHF	TGTGCCAGCAGTTTTTGCCGAAACAGGGTATGCCAGCCCCAGCATTTT
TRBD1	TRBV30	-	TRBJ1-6	CAWSRSLTGWAGSPLHF	TGTGCCTGGAGCCGTTCGTTGACAGGGTGGGCGGGTTCACCCCTCCACTTT
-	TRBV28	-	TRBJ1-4	CASSLEGGRVWEKLFF	TGTGCCAGCAGTTTAGAAGGGGGGCGAGTCTGGGAAAAACTGTTTTTT
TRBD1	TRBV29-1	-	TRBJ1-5	CSVSGQSNQPQHF	TGCAGCGTTTCGGGACAGAGCAATCAGCCCCAGCATTTT
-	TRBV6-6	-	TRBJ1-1	CASKSGPGSTEAFF	TGTGCCAGCAAATCCGGGCCCGGGTCCACTGAAGCTTTCTTT
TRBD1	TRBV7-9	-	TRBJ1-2	CASSGGQGNDNYGYTF	TGTGCCAGCAGCGGGGGACAGGGTAATGATAACTATGGCTACACCTTC
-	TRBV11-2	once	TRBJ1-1	CASSSQGRTEAFF	TGTGCCAGCAGCTCCCAGGGAAGGACTGAAGCTTTCTTT
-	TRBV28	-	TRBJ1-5	CASSTRQPQHF	TGTGCCAGCAGCACACGTCAGCCCCAGCATTTT
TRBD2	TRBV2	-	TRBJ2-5	CASSGGLAGASETQYF	TGTGCCAGCAGTGGGGGACTAGCGGGAGCGAGTGAGACCCAGTACTTC
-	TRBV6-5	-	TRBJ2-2	CASSYEGAGELFF	TGTGCCAGCAGTTACGAGGGGGCCGGGGAGCTGTTTTTT
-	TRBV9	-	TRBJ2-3	CASSVAPNTDTQYF	TGTGCCAGCAGCGTAGCTCCGAACACAGATACGCAGTATTTT
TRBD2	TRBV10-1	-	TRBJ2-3	CASSSGRAGTDTQYF	TGCGCCAGCAGTAGCGGGAGGGCTGGAACAGATACGCAGTATTTT
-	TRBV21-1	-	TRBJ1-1	CASSKALGQGGPKAFF	TGTGCCAGCAGCAAAGCACTAGGACAGGGCGGCCCTAAAGCTTTCTTT
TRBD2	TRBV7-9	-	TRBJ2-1	CASSPPPGGFYNEQFF	TGTGCCAGCAGCCCACCCCCCGGGGGGTTCTACAATGAGCAGTTCTTC
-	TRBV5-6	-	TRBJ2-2	CASSRWSPRNTGELFF	TGTGCCAGCAGCCGATGGAGCCCCAGGAACACCGGGGAGCTGTTTTTT
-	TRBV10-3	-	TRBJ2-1	CAISANSDEQFF	TGTGCCATCAGTGCTAACAGCGATGAGCAGTTCTTC
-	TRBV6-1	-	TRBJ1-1	CASSEDLGTEAFF	TGTGCCAGCAGTGAAGATCTGGGTACTGAAGCTTTCTTT
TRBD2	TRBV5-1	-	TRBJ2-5	CASSRDGTRGRETQYF	TGCGCCAGCAGCAGGGACGGGACTAGAGGTCGGGAGACCCAGTACTTC
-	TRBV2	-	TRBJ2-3	CASSETSRVFTDTQYF	TGTGCCAGCAGTGAAACCTCCCGGGTATTCACAGATACGCAGTATTTT
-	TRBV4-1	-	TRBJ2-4	CASSQVGGGLAKNIQYF	TGCGCCAGCAGCCAAGTTGGGGGAGGATTAGCCAAAAACATTCAGTACTTC
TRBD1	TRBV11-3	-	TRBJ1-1	CASSLRYDRDAEAFF	TGTGCCAGCAGCTTACGTTACGACAGGGACGCTGAAGCTTTCTTT
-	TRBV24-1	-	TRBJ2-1	CATSDLAEQFF	TGTGCCACCAGTGATTTGGCTGAGCAGTTCTTC
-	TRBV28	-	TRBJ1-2	CASSLTPGAVLNYGYTF	TGTGCCAGCAGTTTAACCCCAGGGGCGGTACTTAACTATGGCTACACCTTC
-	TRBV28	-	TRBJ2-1	CASSLQGIRFSYNEQFF	TGTGCCAGCAGCTTACAGGGAATTCGGTTCTCCTACAATGAGCAGTTCTTC
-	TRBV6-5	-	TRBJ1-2	CASSSAGASYGYTF	TGTGCCAGCAGTTCGGCAGGGGCTAGTTATGGCTACACCTTC
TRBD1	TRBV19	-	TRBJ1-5	CASSMGTGGINQPQHF	TGTGCCAGTAGTATGGGGACAGGGGGCATTAATCAGCCCCAGCATTTT
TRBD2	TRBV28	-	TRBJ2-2	CASSSHGAGGNTGELFF	TGTGCCAGCAGTTCCCACGGCGCGGGAGGGAACACCGGGGAGCTGTTTTTT
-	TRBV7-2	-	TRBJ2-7	CASSFDRSYEQYF	TGTGCCAGCAGCTTTGATCGCTCCTACGAGCAGTACTTC
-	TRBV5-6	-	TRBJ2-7	CASSFGEYYEQYF	TGTGCCAGCAGCTTTGGGGAGTACTACGAGCAGTACTTC
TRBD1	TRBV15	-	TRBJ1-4	CATSLRTGVGEKLFF	TGTGCCACCAGCTTACGGACAGGGGTGGGTGAAAAACTGTTTTTT
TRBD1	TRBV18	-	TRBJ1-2	CASSRGSNYGYTF	TGTGCCAGTTCCAGGGGGTCGAACTATGGCTACACCTTC
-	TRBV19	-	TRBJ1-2	CASSTEDTPNYGYTF	TGTGCCAGTAGTACCGAGGACACCCCTAACTATGGCTACACCTTC
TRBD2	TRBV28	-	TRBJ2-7	CASSLAGAPYEQYF	TGTGCCAGCAGTTTAGCGGGAGCCCCCTACGAGCAGTACTTC
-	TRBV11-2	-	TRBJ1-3	CASRLSGNTIYF	TGTGCCAGCAGGCTCTCTGGAAACACCATATATTTT
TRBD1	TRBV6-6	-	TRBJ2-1	CASRLGQGNNEQFF	TGTGCCAGCAGGCTAGGACAGGGTAATAATGAGCAGTTCTTC
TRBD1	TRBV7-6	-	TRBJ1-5	CASSLGTGNQPQHF	TGTGCCAGCAGCTTAGGGACAGGGAATCAGCCCCAGCATTTT
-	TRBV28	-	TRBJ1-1	CASSPRGLRNTEAFF	TGTGCCAGCAGCCCTCGGGGCCTGAGGAACACTGAAGCTTTCTTT
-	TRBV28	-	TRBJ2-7	CASTDHSYEQYF	TGTGCCAGCACCGACCACTCCTACGAGCAGTACTTC
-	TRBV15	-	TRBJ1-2	CATSQGGVGYGYTF	TGTGCCACCAGCCAAGGGGGAGTTGGCTATGGCTACACCTTC
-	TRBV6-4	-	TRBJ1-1	CASSDEPNTEAFF	TGTGCCAGCAGTGATGAACCGAACACTGAAGCTTTCTTT
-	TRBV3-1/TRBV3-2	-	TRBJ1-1	CASSQYRAGETEAFF	TGTGCCAGCAGCCAGTATAGGGCAGGGGAGACTGAAGCTTTCTTT
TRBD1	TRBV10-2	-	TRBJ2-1	CASSVPSGTGTSEQFF	TGCGCCAGCAGTGTACCATCAGGGACAGGGACCTCTGAGCAGTTCTTC